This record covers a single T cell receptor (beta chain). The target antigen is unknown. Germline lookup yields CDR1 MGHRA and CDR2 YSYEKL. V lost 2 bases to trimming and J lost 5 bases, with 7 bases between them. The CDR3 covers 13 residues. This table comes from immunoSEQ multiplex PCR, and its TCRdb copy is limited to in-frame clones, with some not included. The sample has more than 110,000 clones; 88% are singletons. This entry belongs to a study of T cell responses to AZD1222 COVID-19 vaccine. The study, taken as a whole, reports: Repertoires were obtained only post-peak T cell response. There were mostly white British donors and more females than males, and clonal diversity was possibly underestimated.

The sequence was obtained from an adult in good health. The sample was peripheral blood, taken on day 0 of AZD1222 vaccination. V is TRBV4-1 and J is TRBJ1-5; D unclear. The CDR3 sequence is CASSQWQDQPQHF. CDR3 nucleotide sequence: TGCGCCAGCAGCCAATGGCAGGATCAGCCCCAGCATTTT.